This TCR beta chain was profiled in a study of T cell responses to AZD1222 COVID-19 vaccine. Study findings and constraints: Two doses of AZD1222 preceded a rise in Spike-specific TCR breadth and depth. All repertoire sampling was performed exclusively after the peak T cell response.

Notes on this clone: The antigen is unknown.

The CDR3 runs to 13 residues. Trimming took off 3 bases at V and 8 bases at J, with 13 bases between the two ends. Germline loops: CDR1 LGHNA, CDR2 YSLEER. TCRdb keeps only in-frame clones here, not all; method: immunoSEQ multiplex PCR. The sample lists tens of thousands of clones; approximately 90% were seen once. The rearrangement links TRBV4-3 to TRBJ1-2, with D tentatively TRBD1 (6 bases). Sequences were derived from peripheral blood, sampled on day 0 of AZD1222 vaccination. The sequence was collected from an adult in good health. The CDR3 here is CASSQPTGYGYTF. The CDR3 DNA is TGCGCCAGCAGCCAGCCCACAGGGTACGGCTACACCTTC.